This T cell receptor (beta chain) was observed in a study of cytomegalovirus exposure and HLA in healthy donors. Germline V gene lookup returns CDR1 SGHRS and CDR2 YFSETQ. V was pared by 4 bases and J by 1 base, with 4 bases of the junction left unmatched. The CDR3 is made up of 15 amino acids. As to this clone: Its antigen is not known.

Study-level results: Equally common other TCR beta chains were less clonally expanded than HLA-associated ones, a later analysis found. Earlier analysis looked at TCR beta V segments, and most were productive about 90% or about 30% of the time.

The PCR employed 60 Vbeta primers together with 13 Jbeta primers. Data came from immunoSEQ multiplex PCR; TCRdb stores just in-frame clones and leaves some out. The profile shows 130,000 to 150,000 clones, almost 80% of them singletons. The rearrangement joins TRBV5-1 to TRBJ2-1; TRBD2 matches at 8 bases. Sequencing was done on a sample of PBMCs. The sequence was obtained from a male donor in good health and CMV-seronegative. As DNA, the CDR3 is TGCGCCAGCAGCCCGGGAGGGATTTCCTACAATGAGCAGTTCTTC. Translation gives CASSPGGISYNEQFF.